Shown below are 29 T cell receptor beta chains from a single sample sequenced in a study of CD8+ T cells in alopecia areata. RNA was extracted and reverse transcribed into cDNA as the sequencing template. Assay: immunoSEQ multiplex PCR; the TCRdb copy retains only in-frame clones and omits some. The table shows 140,000 to 150,000 clones, with 45% to 60% occurring only once. The sequencing sample was made of CD4+ T cells sorted from blood. Receptors originate from a human donor with alopecia areata.

On this clone: At the DNA level, this CDR3 is encoded by other sequences in the same sample as well. The chain joins TRBV29-1 to TRBJ1-1; 9 positions agree with TRBD1. This CDR3 spans 13 amino acids. J lost 1 base, V lost 5 bases, and 2 bases had no gene match. Germline V gene lookup returns CDR1 SQVTM and CDR2 ANQGSEA. The CDR3 nucleotides are TGCAGCGTTACGGGACAGGGGAACACTGAAGCTTTCTTT. Translating it yields CSVTGQGNTEAFF.

This clone appeared a few times. The chain joins TRBV5-1 to TRBJ2-2; D remains ambiguous. CDR1 SGHRS and CDR2 YFSETQ come from the germline V gene. The germline V and J ends were trimmed by 1 base and 6 bases, with 7 bases remaining between them. CDR3 length: 13 amino acids. Here the CDR3 reads CASSLTPPGELFF. CDR3 sequence (DNA): TGCGCCAGCAGCTTGACTCCTCCCGGGGAGCTGTTTTTT.

This clone was detected only a few times. The chain couples TRBV19 to TRBJ1-2, with no clear D. V lost 8 bases to trimming and J lost 2 bases, with 6 bases between them. The CDR3 sequence is 11 residues long. Germline V lookup: CDR1 LNHDA, CDR2 SQIVND (reference sequence). The CDR3 coding sequence is TGTGCCAGTCAAGGAAACTATGGCTACACCTTC. This translates into CASQGNYGYTF. Filled out from reference TRBV19 and TRBJ1-2, the complete variable domain reads DGGITQSPKYLFRKEGQNVTLSCEQNLNHDAMYWYRQDPGQGLRLIYYSQIVNDFQKGDIAEGYSVSREKKESFPLTVTSAQKNPTAFYLCASQGNYGYTFGSGTRLTVV.

CDR3 amino acids: CASSLTGRLEAFF. In DNA, the CDR3 is TGTGCCAGCAGCTTAACTGGACGGCTCGAAGCTTTCTTT. This chain uses TRBV7-3 with TRBJ1-1; no definite D call. Germline CDR1 is SGHTA and CDR2 is FQGTGA. The CDR3 runs to 13 residues. Trimming shortened V by 0 bases and J by 8 bases, and 10 bases separated the two germline ends.

V and J are TRBV29-1 and TRBJ2-1; TRBD2 aligns across 12 bases. Germline CDR1 reads SQVTM; CDR2 reads ANQGSEA. V gave up 8 bases and J gave up 8 bases; unmatched junction bases: 7. This CDR3 spans 13 amino acids. CDR3 DNA: TGCAGCTCCACTAGCGGGAGGTACCATGAGCAGTTCTTC. Protein sequence: CSSTSGRYHEQFF.

This clone was detected only a few times. The chain joins TRBV10-3 to TRBJ2-3; D is uncertain. The CDR3 totals 14 residues. Germline CDR1 reads ENHRY; CDR2 reads SYGVKD. Trimming shortened V by 4 bases and J by 0 bases, and 8 bases separated the two germline ends. CDR3 sequence: CAISVGRSTDTQYF. CDR3 nucleotide sequence: TGTGCCATCAGTGTGGGCCGTAGCACAGATACGCAGTATTTT.

The chain links TRBV6-1 to TRBJ2-1; TRBD1 matches 8 bases. Germline V gene data show CDR1 as MNHNS and CDR2 as SASEGT. The CDR3 spans 15 residues. The V and J ends lost 1 base and 8 bases, in that order; junction bases with no gene match: 7. The CDR3 spells CASSEVGQVLDEQFF. Written as DNA, the CDR3 is TGTGCCAGCAGTGAAGTGGGACAGGTCCTTGATGAGCAGTTCTTC.

There are a few counts of this clone. V usage is TRBV9 and J usage is TRBJ2-1; D is unclear. CDR1 and CDR2 (germline): SGDLS, YYNGEE. V dropped 1 base and J dropped 0 bases, with 8 bases sitting between them. The CDR3 spans 15 residues. CDR3 DNA sequence: TGTGCCAGCAGCGTAACGGGTCTCTCCTACAATGAGCAGTTCTTC. Translation: CASSVTGLSYNEQFF.

This clone was picked up a small number of times. The V and J genes are TRBV7-2 and TRBJ2-1, with D perhaps TRBD1 (5 bases). The CDR3 spans 15 residues. V was trimmed by 3 bases and J by 2 bases, leaving 11 bases between them. Per germline, CDR1 SGHTA and CDR2 FQGNSA. The CDR3 DNA reads as TGTGCCAGCAGCTTGAGTCAGGGAACCTACAATGAGCAGTTCTTC. It yields the protein CASSLSQGTYNEQFF.

This clone was seen a few times. This chain connects TRBV2 to TRBJ1-2; tentative D call: TRBD1 (6 bases). The V end was cut by 9 bases, the J end by 4 bases, with 12 bases between. The CDR3 length is 12 residues. CDR1 is SNHLY, CDR2 FYNNEI, per germline. The CDR3 DNA follows: TGTGCCAGACAGGGCGCGGGCTATGGCTACACCTTC. It yields the protein CARQGAGYGYTF.

The gene calls are TRBV5-4 and TRBJ2-5, with 10 bases fitting TRBD1. In germline, CDR1 is SGHNT, CDR2 YYREEE (reference sequence). The CDR3 contains 14 residues. The J segment lost 0 bases and the V segment lost 4 bases, leaving 0 bases of the junction unmatched. CDR3 nucleotide sequence: TGTGCCAGCAGCGGGACAGGGGACCAAGAGACCCAGTACTTC. Translated: CASSGTGDQETQYF.

This clone was found once. The V and J genes are TRBV15 and TRBJ2-5, with D perhaps matching TRBD2 (5 bases). Looked up from germline, CDR1 is LNHNV and CDR2 is YYDKDF (reference sequence). The V and J ends lost 5 bases and 3 bases respectively, with 13 bases between them. This CDR3 comprises 14 residues. As DNA, the CDR3 is TGTGCCACCAGCGGAGGACGGATTGAAGAGACCCAGTACTTC. Amino acids: CATSGGRIEETQYF.

This clone was seen more than once but under ten times. The V and J genes are TRBV30 and TRBJ2-1; tentative D call: TRBD2 (5 bases). The V and J ends lost 3 bases and 4 bases respectively, with 16 bases between them. Germline loops: CDR1 GTSNPN, CDR2 SVGIG (reference sequence). The CDR3 runs 15 residues. The DNA for the CDR3 is TGTGCCTGGAGCAAGAGGGAAGGAGTTTACAATGAGCAGTTCTTC. Its protein is CAWSKREGVYNEQFF.

The rearrangement links TRBV11-3 to TRBJ2-7; TRBD1 aligns across 10 bases. The V gene end was trimmed by 1 base and the J gene end by 2 bases; junction bases not matched to a gene: 8. This CDR3 spans 17 amino acids. The germline V gene has CDR1 SGHNT and CDR2 YENEEA. The CDR3 DNA is TGTGCCAGCAGCTTAGCGGGACAGGGGAGGCGGGCCTACGAGCAGTACTTC. Translated, it gives CASSLAGQGRRAYEQYF.

The CDR3: CASSQRTGSGYTF. In DNA, the CDR3 is TGTGCCAGCAGCCAGCGGACAGGGAGCGGCTACACCTTC. The V gene is TRBV28, the J gene TRBJ1-2, with 8 nucleotides matching TRBD1. The J segment lost 8 bases and the V segment lost 6 bases, leaving 8 bases of the junction unmatched. The CDR3 runs 13 residues. CDR1 and CDR2 from the germline V gene are MDHEN and SYDVKM.

The rearrangement joins TRBV9 to TRBJ2-7; maybe TRBD2 (6 bases). The V gene's germline CDR1 is SGDLS and CDR2 YYNGEE. The CDR3 extends over 14 amino acids. V was shortened by 2 bases and J by 7 bases, with 16 bases between the two germline ends. CDR3 residues: CASSVSGRTGEQYF. The CDR3 DNA sequence: TGTGCCAGCAGCGTCAGCGGGCGGACTGGGGAGCAGTACTTC.

The chain carries TRBV4-1 and TRBJ1-2; 9 nucleotides match TRBD1. The trim removed 3 bases at V and 8 bases at J, leaving 4 bases unmatched. The CDR3 is 13 amino acids. Germline V gene sequence: CDR1 MGHRA, CDR2 YSYEKL. This CDR3 is CASSQRDRDGYTF. In DNA form, the CDR3 reads TGCGCCAGCAGCCAGAGGGACAGGGACGGCTACACCTTC.

This chain connects TRBV4-2 to TRBJ2-7; 9 positions agree with TRBD1. J gave up 7 bases and V 1 base, and 11 bases lay outside the gene matches. CDR1 and CDR2 from the germline V gene are LGHNA and YNFKEQ. The CDR3 loop spans 16 amino acids. The CDR3, as DNA: TGTGCCAGCAGCCAAGGGGGGACAGGGAGCCGTAAAGAGCAGTACTTC. This gives the protein CASSQGGTGSRKEQYF.

The CDR3 DNA reads as TGCGCCAGCAGCCACCCCGGGACTACATCCAATGAGCAGTTCTTC. It encodes CASSHPGTTSNEQFF. The chain employs TRBV4-1 and TRBJ2-1, with 7 bases fitting TRBD2. CDR3 length: 15 amino acids. CDR1 and CDR2 (germline): MGHRA, YSYEKL. Trimming cost V 3 bases and J 6 bases; bases outside gene matches: 8.

The V and J genes are TRBV7-9 and TRBJ1-3; TRBD1 might be the D (6 bases). This CDR3 spans 18 amino acids. Germline loops: CDR1 SEHNR, CDR2 FQNEAQ (reference sequence). Trimming took off 5 bases at V and 2 bases at J, with 22 bases between the two ends. CDR3 residues: CASSAGPGHQSAGNTIYF. The CDR3 DNA follows: TGTGCCAGCAGCGCGGGGCCGGGACACCAATCGGCTGGAAACACCATATATTTT. The full variable domain, in which reference TRBV7-9 and TRBJ1-3 provide the parts outside the CDR3, is DTGVSQNPRHKITKRGQNVTFRCDPISEHNRLYWYRQTLGQGPEFLTYFQNEAQLEKSRLLSDRFSAERPKGSFSTLEIQRTEQGDSAMYLCASSAGPGHQSAGNTIYFGEGSWLTVV.

The chain is built from TRBV4-1 and TRBJ1-2; D is undetermined. The CDR3 covers 11 residues. Trimming took 3 bases from V and 8 from J, leaving 7 bases between them. CDR1 MGHRA and CDR2 YSYEKL come from the germline V gene. The CDR3 region has the DNA TGCGCCAGCAGCCACGAGAAGGGCTACACCTTC. It translates to CASSHEKGYTF.

The CDR3 DNA follows: TGTGCCAGCAAACCCGGACGCTCAGATACGCAGTATTTT. It translates to CASKPGRSDTQYF. The V and J genes are TRBV7-9 and TRBJ2-3; D is unclear. CDR3 length equals 13 residues. The ends were cut back, 7 bases at V and 4 bases at J, with 12 bases in the middle. Germline V gene lookup returns CDR1 SEHNR and CDR2 FQNEAQ (reference sequence).

This clone occurred once. The chain carries TRBV7-6 and TRBJ2-7, with 8 bases matching TRBD2. CDR1 and CDR2 (germline): SGHVS, FNYEAQ. There are 16 residues in the CDR3. J lost 6 bases, V lost 0 bases, and 10 bases had no gene match. The CDR3: CASSLAFSGTQGEQYF. The CDR3 DNA is TGTGCCAGCAGCTTAGCATTTAGCGGGACGCAGGGCGAGCAGTACTTC.

This rearrangement joins TRBV29-1 to TRBJ2-7; weak D call: TRBD2 (6 bases). This CDR3 spans 14 amino acids. V was pared by 2 bases and J by 3 bases, with 14 bases between. The V gene's germline CDR1 is SQVTM and CDR2 ANQGSEA. CDR3 sequence (DNA): TGCAGCGTTGAATTCGCGGGAAACCACTACGAGCAGTACTTC. Residues: CSVEFAGNHYEQYF.

CDR3 loop: CAWNHNEQFF. For the CDR3, the DNA is TGTGCCTGGAACCACAATGAGCAGTTCTTC. The V call is TRBV30, the J call TRBJ2-1; D not resolved. The V end was cut by 4 bases, the J end by 5 bases, with 3 bases between. This CDR3 has 10 amino acids. Germline V lookup: CDR1 GTSNPN, CDR2 SVGIG (reference sequence).

The rearrangement joins TRBV2 to TRBJ2-7; D is possibly TRBD2 (5 bases). Germline CDR1 is SNHLY and CDR2 is FYNNEI. Trimming removed 7 bases from V and 8 bases from J, with 24 bases in between. There are 15 residues in the CDR3. CDR3 DNA sequence: TGTGCCAGCACCCTCTCGGCGGGTGGGTATACGAAGCAGTACTTC. It encodes CASTLSAGGYTKQYF. Looking up the rest from reference TRBV2 and TRBJ2-7 gives the full variable domain: EPEVTQTPSHQVTQMGQEVILRCVPISNHLYFYWYRQILGQKVEFLVSFYNNEISEKSEIFDDQFSVERPDGSNFTLKIRSTKLEDSAMYFCASTLSAGGYTKQYFGPGTRLTVT.

In this sample, this clone turned up once. V is TRBV4-2 and J is TRBJ1-1; TRBD1 matches at 7 bases. V lost 1 base, J lost 0 bases, and 2 bases stayed unmatched. Germline CDR1 and CDR2: LGHNA and YNFKEQ. This CDR3 has 15 amino acids. The CDR3 reads CASSQGDSMNTEAFF. CDR3 in DNA: TGTGCCAGCAGCCAAGGGGACAGCATGAACACTGAAGCTTTCTTT.

The chain couples TRBV20-1 to TRBJ2-5; D unresolved. The CDR3 consists of 10 residues. Between the trimmed V and J ends, which lost 4 bases and 5 bases, there was a span of 5 bases. Germline loops: CDR1 DFQATT, CDR2 SNEGSKA (reference sequence). CDR3 in amino acids: CSATDETQYF. CDR3 bases: TGCAGTGCTACCGATGAGACCCAGTACTTC.

This clone was recorded a few times. The chain combines TRBV11-1 with TRBJ1-1; 7 positions agree with TRBD1. Germline V gives CDR1 SGHAT, CDR2 FQDESV (reference sequence). With 5 bases clipped from V and 1 base from J, the junction kept 7 bases outside the gene matches. The CDR3 has 15 amino acids. In DNA, the CDR3 is TGTGCCAGCAGCCGAGACAGGGTAAAGAACACTGAAGCTTTCTTT. Its translation: CASSRDRVKNTEAFF. Full variable domain (outside the CDR3, taken from reference TRBV11-1 and TRBJ1-1): EAEVAQSPRYKITEKSQAVAFWCDPISGHATLYWYRQILGQGPELLVQFQDESVVDDSQLPKDRFSAERLKGVDSTLKIQPAELGDSAMYLCASSRDRVKNTEAFFGQGTRLTVV.